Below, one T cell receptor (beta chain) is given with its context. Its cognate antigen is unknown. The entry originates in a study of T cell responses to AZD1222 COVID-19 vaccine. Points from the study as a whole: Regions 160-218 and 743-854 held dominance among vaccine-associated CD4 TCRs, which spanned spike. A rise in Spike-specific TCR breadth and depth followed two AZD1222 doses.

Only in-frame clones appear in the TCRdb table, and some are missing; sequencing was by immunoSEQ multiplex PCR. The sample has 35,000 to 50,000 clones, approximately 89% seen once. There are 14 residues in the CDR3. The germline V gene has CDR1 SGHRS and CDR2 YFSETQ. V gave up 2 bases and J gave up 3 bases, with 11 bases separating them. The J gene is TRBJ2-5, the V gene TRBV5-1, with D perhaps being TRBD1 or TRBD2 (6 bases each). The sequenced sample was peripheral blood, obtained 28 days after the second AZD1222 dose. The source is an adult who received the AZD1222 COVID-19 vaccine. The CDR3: CASSFGGREETQYF. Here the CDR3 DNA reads TGCGCCAGCAGCTTTGGGGGGCGCGAAGAGACCCAGTACTTC. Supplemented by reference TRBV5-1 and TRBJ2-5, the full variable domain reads KAGVTQTPRYLIKTRGQQVTLSCSPISGHRSVSWYQQTPGQGLQFLFEYFSETQRNKGNFPGRFSGRQFSNSRSEMNVSTLELGDSALYLCASSFGGREETQYFGPGTRLLVL.